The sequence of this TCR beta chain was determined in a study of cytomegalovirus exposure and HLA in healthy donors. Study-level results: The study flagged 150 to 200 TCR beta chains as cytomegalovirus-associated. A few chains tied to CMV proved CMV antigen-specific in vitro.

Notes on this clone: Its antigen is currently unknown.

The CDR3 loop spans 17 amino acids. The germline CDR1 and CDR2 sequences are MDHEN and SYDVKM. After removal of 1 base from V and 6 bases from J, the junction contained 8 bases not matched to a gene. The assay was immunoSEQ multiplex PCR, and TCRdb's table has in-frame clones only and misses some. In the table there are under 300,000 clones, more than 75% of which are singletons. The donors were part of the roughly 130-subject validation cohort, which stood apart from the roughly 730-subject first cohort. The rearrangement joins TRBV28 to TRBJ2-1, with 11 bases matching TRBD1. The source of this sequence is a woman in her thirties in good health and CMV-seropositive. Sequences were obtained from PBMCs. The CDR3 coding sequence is TGTGCCAGCAGTTTATTGGACGGGACAGGGGGGCTCAATGAGCAGTTCTTC. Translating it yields CASSLLDGTGGLNEQFF.